This entry lists 10 T cell receptor beta chains sequenced from one sample in a study of regulatory T cells in long-lasting Graves disease. Relying on iRepertoire HTBI primers and Arm-PCR of CDR3 regions, the team built TCR beta libraries. Using its own MiXCR run on the multiplex PCR reads, TCRdb lists one record per CDR3 protein. The table lists 500,000 to 700,000 distinct CDR3 sequences, 15% to 20% of them singletons. Time point: newly diagnosed GD, antithyroid drugs for less than 3 months. PBMCs were the source of the RNA used for TCR sequencing. A further study also used this sample, focusing on T cells in Graves' hyperthyroidism and ophthalmopathy.

Material: peripheral blood mononuclear cells (PBMCs), obtained at new diagnosis, from a patient treated with antithyroid drugs. These TCRs come from a woman in her twenties or thirties with Graves disease.

The rearrangement uses TRBV30 and TRBJ2-2; no firm D call. Trimming stripped 3 bases from V and 1 base from J, with 6 bases between. CDR3 length: 13 amino acids. Germline CDR1 and CDR2: GTSNPN and SVGIG (reference sequence). In DNA, the CDR3 is TGTGCCTGGAGCCCACAGAACACCGGGGAGCTGTTTTTT. Its translation is CAWSPQNTGELFF.

This clonotype was seen a handful of times. V gene TRBV20-1 combines with J gene TRBJ2-5, with a tentative D call TRBD2 (7 bases). The germline V gene encodes CDR1 DFQATT and CDR2 SNEGSKA (reference sequence). The ends were cut back, 7 bases at V and 5 bases at J, with 14 bases in the middle. The CDR3 has 12 amino acids. This chain's CDR3 is CSVRGARETQYF. The CDR3 DNA follows: TGCAGTGTTCGGGGGGCGCGGGAGACCCAGTACTTC.

This chain joins TRBV11-2 and TRBJ2-1, with D perhaps matching TRBD1 (5 bases). Germline CDR1 and CDR2: SGHAT and FQNNGV. The CDR3 totals 14 residues. V gave up 7 bases and J gave up 8 bases, with 18 bases separating them. The CDR3 DNA sequence: TGTGCCAGCAACCAGGTCGGCTGGGGCGATGAGCAGTTCTTC. Its protein product is CASNQVGWGDEQFF.

In its sample, this clonotype was seen many times. The J gene is TRBJ2-3, the V gene TRBV28, with TRBD1 as a possible D gene (5 bases). CDR3 length: 14 amino acids. Germline-derived CDR1 and CDR2 are MDHEN and SYDVKM. Trimming left V 7 bases short and J 4 bases short, with 15 bases between. The DNA of the CDR3 is TGTGCCAGCACCAAGGTGGACACCCCAGATACGCAGTATTTT. This codes for CASTKVDTPDTQYF.

This clonotype occurred many times. The rearrangement links TRBV10-2 to TRBJ1-1; D unclear. Per germline, CDR1 WSHSY and CDR2 SAAADI. V was pared by 4 bases and J by 6 bases, with 12 bases between. The CDR3 consists of 13 residues. This CDR3 reads CASSGRAGAEAFF. For the CDR3, the DNA is TGCGCCAGCAGTGGGAGAGCCGGGGCTGAAGCTTTCTTT.

The J gene is TRBJ2-6, the V gene TRBV18, with D perhaps matching TRBD1 or TRBD2 (6 bases each). The CDR3 is 14 residues long. Germline lookup yields CDR1 KGHSH and CDR2 LQKENI. Trimming left V 10 bases short and J 1 base short, with 11 bases between. CDR3 protein: CATKGGSGANVLTF. Written as DNA, the CDR3 is TGTGCCACCAAAGGGGGGTCTGGGGCCAACGTCCTGACTTTC.

The rearrangement joins TRBV5-1 to TRBJ2-7; 14 positions agree with TRBD2. With V trimmed by 0 bases and J by 5 bases, 4 bases remained unmatched. CDR3 length equals 16 residues. The germline V gene encodes CDR1 SGHRS and CDR2 YFSETQ. The DNA for the CDR3 is TGCGCCAGCAGCTTGGGGACTAGCGGGAGGATAAACGAGCAGTACTTC. Amino acids: CASSLGTSGRINEQYF.

On this clonotype itself: This may come from a read error, since a much larger clone is one base off. The rearrangement joins TRBV20-1 to TRBJ2-2; a weak D match, TRBD1 (7 bases). CDR1 and CDR2 (germline): DFQATT, SNEGSKA (reference sequence). The CDR3 sequence is 13 residues long. CDR3 bases: TGCAGCACCGGCGGGGACAGCACCGGGGAGCTGTCTTTT. Translating gives CSTGGDSTGELSF.

The sample holds many counts of this clonotype. The gene calls are TRBV6-2 or TRBV6-3 and TRBJ2-1; tentative D call: TRBD2 (5 bases). The V end was cut by 4 bases, the J end by 6 bases, with 10 bases between. The CDR3 has 13 amino acids. CDR1 MNHEY and CDR2 SVGEGT come from the germline V gene. DNA of the CDR3: TGTGCCAGCAGTTCGCGGACTGGCAATGAGCAGTTCTTC. Amino acid sequence: CASSSRTGNEQFF.

This clonotype has only a few counts. This chain links TRBV18 with TRBJ2-7; the D is unclear. Trimming stripped 4 bases from V and 0 bases from J, with 10 bases between. The germline gives CDR1 KGHSH, CDR2 LQKENI. This CDR3 comprises 14 residues. The CDR3 DNA reads as TGTGCCAGCTCACTGGACCTGACCTCCTACGAGCAGTACTTC. It translates to CASSLDLTSYEQYF.